The 28 T cell receptor beta chains below come from one sample, sequenced in a study of shared clonotypes between healthy human individuals. Assay: immunoSEQ multiplex PCR; the TCRdb copy retains only in-frame clones and omits some. The table includes under 600,000 clones, approximately 95% detected once. The sequencing sample was made of naive CD4+ T cells sorted from blood. As for subset: CD45RA+ positively selected. The receptors here all came from a woman aged 30 to 39 in good health.

This clone was counted once. This chain connects TRBV25-1 to TRBJ1-5, with D perhaps TRBD1 (5 bases). V lost 6 bases, J lost 6 bases, and 15 bases lay in between. CDR3 length: 14 amino acids. Germline assignment: CDR1 MGHDK and CDR2 SYGVNS. CDR3 in DNA: TGTGCCAGCAGGCCGGAGGGGTTTGGTCAGCCCCAGCATTTT. It encodes CASRPEGFGQPQHF.

The CDR3 DNA reads as TGTGCCAGCAGCTCTGCGAGGAGCACAGATACGCAGTATTTT. Residues: CASSSARSTDTQYF. V is TRBV9 and J is TRBJ2-3, with unresolved D. Germline-derived CDR1 and CDR2 are SGDLS and YYNGEE. Trimming stripped 4 bases from V and 0 bases from J, with 9 bases between. The CDR3 loop spans 14 amino acids.

The chain employs TRBV5-1 and TRBJ2-7, with D perhaps being TRBD1 or TRBD2 (5 bases each). V was trimmed by 2 bases and J by 5 bases, leaving 17 bases between them. The CDR3 sequence is 15 residues long. Germline V lookup: CDR1 SGHRS, CDR2 YFSETQ. CDR3 bases: TGCGCCAGCAGCTTATTGGGACCTTCACTGGACGAGCAGTACTTC. Translation: CASSLLGPSLDEQYF.

V gene TRBV19 combines with J gene TRBJ2-7; the match to TRBD2 covers 7 bases. J gave up 1 base and V 5 bases, and 5 bases lay outside the gene matches. The germline V gene has CDR1 LNHDA and CDR2 SQIVND (reference sequence). This CDR3 contains 14 residues. For the CDR3, the DNA is TGTGCCAGTAGTTCCAGCGGGAAATCCTACGAGCAGTACTTC. This gives the protein CASSSSGKSYEQYF.

The chain recombines TRBV9 with TRBJ1-1, with D possibly TRBD1 on 5 matching bases. Germline loops: CDR1 SGDLS, CDR2 YYNGEE. Trimming stripped 0 bases from V and 3 bases from J, with 9 bases between. The CDR3 contains 14 residues. The CDR3 reads CASSVDGADTEAFF. The CDR3 bases are TGTGCCAGCAGCGTAGATGGGGCCGACACTGAAGCTTTCTTT.

This clone was seen just once. V is TRBV7-2 and J is TRBJ2-7; no reliable D call. There are 14 residues in the CDR3. Germline CDR1 reads SGHTA; CDR2 reads FQGNSA. V was trimmed by 4 bases and J by 10 bases, leaving 20 bases between them. The CDR3 sequence: CASSSTPSEVKQYF. CDR3 DNA sequence: TGTGCCAGCAGCTCAACCCCGTCCGAAGTTAAACAGTACTTC.

This CDR3 reads CASSPRTDTRDTQYF. CDR3 bases: TGTGCCAGCAGCCCTAGGACAGACACCAGGGATACGCAGTATTTT. This chain connects TRBV14 to TRBJ2-3, with D perhaps matching TRBD1 (6 bases). V lost 4 bases to trimming and J lost 6 bases, with 17 bases between them. The germline V gene encodes CDR1 SGHDN and CDR2 FVKESK. This CDR3 contains 15 residues.

V and J are TRBV28 and TRBJ2-7; D unresolved. CDR3 size: 15 residues. V dropped 2 bases and J dropped 7 bases, with 18 bases sitting between them. The V gene's germline CDR1 is MDHEN and CDR2 SYDVKM. The CDR3 loop reads CASSLLGNPTEEQYF. The CDR3 bases are TGTGCCAGCAGTTTACTGGGGAACCCTACGGAAGAGCAGTACTTC.

The rearrangement links TRBV29-1 to TRBJ1-5; D might be TRBD1 (5 bases). CDR1 is SQVTM, CDR2 ANQGSEA, per germline. This CDR3 is 13 amino acids long. Trimming shortened V by 5 bases and J by 1 base, and 9 bases separated the two germline ends. DNA of the CDR3: TGCAGCGTTCAAGGGGAGAGCAATCAGCCCCAGCATTTT. Protein product: CSVQGESNQPQHF.

The chain links TRBV28 to TRBJ2-2; 9 bases line up with TRBD1. V lost 6 bases, J lost 5 bases, and 13 bases stayed unmatched. The CDR3 totals 17 residues. The germline gives CDR1 MDHEN, CDR2 SYDVKM. CDR3: CASSLQLQGAHTGELFF. In DNA form, the CDR3 reads TGTGCCAGCAGCCTCCAACTACAGGGGGCCCATACCGGGGAGCTGTTTTTT. Full variable domain (remainder filled in from reference TRBV28 and TRBJ2-2): DVKVTQSSRYLVKRTGEKVFLECVQDMDHENMFWYRQDPGLGLRLIYFSYDVKMKEKGDIPEGYSVSREKKERFSLILESASTNQTSMYLCASSLQLQGAHTGELFFGEGSRLTVL.

This chain uses TRBV7-9 with TRBJ2-2, with D maybe TRBD2 (6 bases). CDR1 and CDR2 from the germline V gene are SEHNR and FQNEAQ (reference sequence). The CDR3 is 15 residues long. Trimming shortened V by 2 bases and J by 2 bases, and 9 bases separated the two germline ends. The CDR3 bases are TGTGCCAGCAGCTTAAGTAGCGGAAACACCGGGGAGCTGTTTTTT. Its translation is CASSLSSGNTGELFF.

This chain uses TRBV4-2 with TRBJ2-1, with D maybe TRBD2 (5 bases). The CDR3 consists of 16 residues. The V and J ends lost 0 bases and 7 bases respectively, with 16 bases between them. CDR1 LGHNA and CDR2 YNFKEQ come from the germline V gene. CDR3 nucleotides: TGTGCCAGCAGCCAAGATCGGGCTAGCCAAGGGAATGAGCAGTTCTTC. Protein sequence: CASSQDRASQGNEQFF.

The chain recombines TRBV27 with TRBJ1-5, with TRBD1 as a possible D gene (6 bases). There are 16 residues in the CDR3. CDR1 is MNHEY and CDR2 is SMNVEV in the germline V gene (reference sequence). Trimming took off 4 bases at V and 3 bases at J, with 16 bases between the two ends. DNA of the CDR3: TGTGCCAGCAGTTCGGACAGAAATAATTACAATCAGCCCCAGCATTTT. It codes for CASSSDRNNYNQPQHF.

The chain recombines TRBV23-1 with TRBJ2-7; 10 bases map to TRBD2. TRBV23-1 is noted as an ORF with a role that remains uncertain. Losses at the gene ends were 4 bases for V and 9 bases for J; bases not matched to a gene: 18. This CDR3 is 17 amino acids long. The chain's CDR3 is CASSRRKTHSGRRGQYF. The CDR3 bases are TGCGCCAGCAGTCGCAGGAAAACTCATAGCGGGAGGCGGGGGCAGTACTTC.

The rearrangement uses TRBV7-9 and TRBJ2-1; 10 bases are shared with TRBD2. The germline CDR1 and CDR2 sequences are SEHNR and FQNEAQ (reference sequence). The CDR3 has 17 residues. Unmatched junction bases numbered 13, after V lost 5 bases and J lost 6 bases. CDR3 sequence: CASSPEGIAGGINEQFF. CDR3 bases: TGTGCCAGCAGCCCCGAGGGGATAGCGGGAGGTATCAATGAGCAGTTCTTC.

The chain employs TRBV28 and TRBJ2-2; TRBD1 agrees at 7 bases. The ends lost 2 bases at V and 0 bases at J; junction bases unmatched: 0. This CDR3 comprises 15 residues. The germline V gene has CDR1 MDHEN and CDR2 SYDVKM. CDR3 loop: CASSLGTANTGELFF. The DNA of the CDR3 is TGTGCCAGCAGTTTAGGGACAGCGAACACCGGGGAGCTGTTTTTT.

About this clone itself: This sample also contains other DNA sequences that code for the same CDR3. This rearrangement joins TRBV2 to TRBJ2-1; the D is unclear. Looked up from germline, CDR1 is SNHLY and CDR2 is FYNNEI. The V end was cut by 2 bases, the J end by 7 bases, with 3 bases between. The CDR3 consists of 11 residues. Here the CDR3 DNA reads TGTGCCAGCAGTGAATATAATGAGCAGTTCTTC. Translation: CASSEYNEQFF.

The CDR3 coding sequence is TGTGCCAGCAGTCGATTAGCGGTCGACATGACGCAGTATTTT. Amino acid sequence: CASSRLAVDMTQYF. The chain is built from TRBV28 and TRBJ2-3, with TRBD2 as a possible D gene (6 bases). V was trimmed by 5 bases and J by 9 bases, leaving 18 bases between them. CDR3 length equals 14 residues. Germline assignment: CDR1 MDHEN and CDR2 SYDVKM.

V is TRBV27 and J is TRBJ1-3, with D unclear. The germline V gene encodes CDR1 MNHEY and CDR2 SMNVEV (reference sequence). The CDR3 runs 17 residues. V was shortened by 1 base and J by 0 bases, with 13 bases between the two germline ends. CDR3 residues: CASSLFQGRLSGNTIYF. The CDR3 region has the DNA TGTGCCAGCAGTTTATTTCAAGGGCGTCTCTCTGGAAACACCATATATTTT.

V usage is TRBV10-3 and J usage is TRBJ2-2; D may match TRBD1 or TRBD2 (6 bases each). The V gene's germline CDR1 is ENHRY and CDR2 SYGVKD. The CDR3 sequence is 15 residues long. V gave up 2 bases and J gave up 5 bases, with 12 bases separating them. The chain's CDR3 is CAISEPRGVTGELFF. Written as DNA, the CDR3 is TGTGCCATCAGTGAGCCTAGGGGGGTGACCGGGGAGCTGTTTTTT.

The table lists this clone with a few counts. The chain joins TRBV4-2 to TRBJ1-3, with 9 positions matching TRBD1. The CDR3 is 17 amino acids. The trim removed 0 bases at V and 3 bases at J, leaving 6 bases unmatched. Germline assignment: CDR1 LGHNA and CDR2 YNFKEQ. The CDR3 loop reads CASSQDMRQGDGNTIYF. The CDR3 DNA is TGTGCCAGCAGCCAAGATATGAGACAGGGGGATGGAAACACCATATATTTT.

This clone was picked up one time. The gene calls are TRBV4-2 and TRBJ2-3, with a weak D call TRBD2 (6 bases). This CDR3 contains 16 residues. In germline, CDR1 is LGHNA, CDR2 YNFKEQ. Trimming pared 1 base from V and 6 bases from J, leaving 17 bases between. The CDR3 loop reads CASSQGTAGRRDTQYF. DNA for the CDR3: TGTGCCAGCAGCCAAGGAACAGCGGGTAGGCGTGATACGCAGTATTTT.

The rearrangement links TRBV5-6 to TRBJ2-2, with TRBD1 as a possible D gene (6 bases). The CDR3 spans 15 residues. CDR1 and CDR2 from the germline V gene are SGHDT and YYEEEE. Trimming stripped 3 bases from V and 1 base from J, with 10 bases between. In DNA, the CDR3 is TGTGCCAGCAGCTGGGGACAAAGGAACACCGGGGAGCTGTTTTTT. Protein sequence: CASSWGQRNTGELFF.

V is TRBV5-4 and J is TRBJ2-7; TRBD2 aligns across 13 bases. The germline V gene encodes CDR1 SGHNT and CDR2 YYREEE (reference sequence). The J segment lost 4 bases and the V segment lost 5 bases, leaving 6 bases of the junction unmatched. The CDR3 is made up of 15 amino acids. CDR3 protein: CASRLAGGPAYEQYF. The CDR3 DNA reads TGTGCCAGCAGACTAGCGGGAGGGCCAGCTTACGAGCAGTACTTC. Full variable domain (missing parts from reference TRBV5-4 and TRBJ2-7): ETGVTQSPTHLIKTRGQQVTLRCSSQSGHNTVSWYQQALGQGPQFIFQYYREEENGRGNFPPRFSGLQFPNYSSELNVNALELDDSALYLCASRLAGGPAYEQYFGPGTRLTVT.

The CDR3 here is CASSLEPHYEQYF. The CDR3 DNA is TGTGCCAGCAGCTTGGAACCGCACTACGAGCAGTACTTC. The genes are TRBV7-9 and TRBJ2-7; no reliable D call. This CDR3 comprises 13 residues. V was shortened by 3 bases and J by 3 bases, with 9 bases between the two germline ends. In germline, CDR1 is SEHNR, CDR2 FQNEAQ (reference sequence).

Here the CDR3 reads CASSLSSRLASQETQYF. The CDR3 DNA reads as TGTGCCAGCAGCTTATCCTCACGGTTGGCAAGCCAAGAGACCCAGTACTTC. The chain carries TRBV7-6 and TRBJ2-5; D unresolved. The ends were cut back, 2 bases at V and 1 base at J, with 17 bases in the middle. From germline, CDR1 is SGHVS and CDR2 FNYEAQ. This CDR3 is 17 amino acids long.

This chain uses TRBV4-2 with TRBJ2-7, with TRBD2 matching 12 bases. The CDR3 totals 16 residues. V was pared by 2 bases and J by 2 bases, with 4 bases of the junction left unmatched. Germline V gene sequence: CDR1 LGHNA, CDR2 YNFKEQ. This CDR3 is CASSQQTSGGTYEQYF. The CDR3 coding sequence is TGTGCCAGCAGCCAACAGACTAGCGGGGGAACCTACGAGCAGTACTTC.

V is TRBV7-2 and J is TRBJ1-2, with D tentatively TRBD1 (5 bases). Trimming stripped 5 bases from V and 4 bases from J, with 23 bases between. The CDR3 covers 17 residues. Germline loops: CDR1 SGHTA, CDR2 FQGNSA. The CDR3, as DNA: TGTGCCAGCAGCCCCACCTGGGTGCAGGGTGCCGGCTATGGCTACACCTTC. Amino acids: CASSPTWVQGAGYGYTF.